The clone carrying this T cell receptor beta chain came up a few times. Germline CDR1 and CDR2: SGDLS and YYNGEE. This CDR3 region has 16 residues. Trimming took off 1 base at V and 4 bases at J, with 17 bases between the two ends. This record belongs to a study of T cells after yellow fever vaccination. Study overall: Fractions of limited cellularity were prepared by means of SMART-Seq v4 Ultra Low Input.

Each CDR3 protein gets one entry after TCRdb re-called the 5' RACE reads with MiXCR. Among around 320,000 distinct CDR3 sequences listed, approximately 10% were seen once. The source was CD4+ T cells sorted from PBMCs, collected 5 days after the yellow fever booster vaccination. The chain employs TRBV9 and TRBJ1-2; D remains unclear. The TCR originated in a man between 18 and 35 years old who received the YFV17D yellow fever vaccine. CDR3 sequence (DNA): TGTGCCAGCAGCGTATCCGGCCAGACCAACCCCTATGGCTACACCTTC. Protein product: CASSVSGQTNPYGYTF.